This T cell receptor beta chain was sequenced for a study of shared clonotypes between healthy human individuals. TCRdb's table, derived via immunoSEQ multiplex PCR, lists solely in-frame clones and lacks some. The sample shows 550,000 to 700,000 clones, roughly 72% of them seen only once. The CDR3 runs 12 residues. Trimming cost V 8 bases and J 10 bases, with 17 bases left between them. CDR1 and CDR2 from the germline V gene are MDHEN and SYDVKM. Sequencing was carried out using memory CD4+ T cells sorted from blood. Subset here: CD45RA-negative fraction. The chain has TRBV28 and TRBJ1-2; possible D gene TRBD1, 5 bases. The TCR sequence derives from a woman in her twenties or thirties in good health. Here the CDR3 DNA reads TGTGCCAGCGAGTTTAGGGGCGCTGACTACACCTTC. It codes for CASEFRGADYTF.